This paragraph reports one T cell receptor beta chain. The antigen is not known. The record originates from a study of T cells after yellow fever vaccination. Study-wide findings and caveats: Post-booster reappearance was seen for most primary-vaccination clones (about 96% CD4, 80% to 90% CD8). The presence of abundant clonotypes contaminating from the bulk population was possible in FACS-sorted repertoires.

A process of 5'RACE template switching, which added a universal primer site and UMIs, was used to make TCR cDNA. TCRdb itself ran the 5' RACE reads through MiXCR, one entry per CDR3 protein. Of about 400,000 distinct CDR3 sequences listed, around a tenth are singletons. CDR1 and CDR2 (germline): MGHDK, SYGVNS. This CDR3 region has 12 residues. V lost 5 bases and J 6 bases, leaving 10 bases between the germline ends. The source is a man between 18 and 29 years old who received the YFV17D yellow fever vaccine. The sample consisted of PBMCs, taken on the day of the first yellow fever vaccination. The J gene is TRBJ1-2, the V gene TRBV25-1; a possible D gene is TRBD1 (6 bases). CDR3 DNA: TGTGCCAGCAGTCGGGCAGGGGATGGCTACACCTTC. This encodes CASSRAGDGYTF.